A selection of T cell receptor beta chains follows, all from one sample in a study of regulatory T cells in long-lasting Graves disease. TCRdb independently ran MiXCR on the multiplex PCR reads; one entry per CDR3 protein. The table includes about 290,000 distinct CDR3 sequences, under 25% detected once. Specimen: peripheral blood mononuclear cells (PBMCs), collected when the disease was refractory, from a patient treated with antithyroid drugs. All receptors come from a female donor with Graves disease. Both conserved end residues are trimmed from each CDR3.

V gene: TRBV20-1; J gene: TRBJ2-7; CDR3 protein: SARARGGTSATYEQY
V gene: TRBV15; J gene: TRBJ2-4; CDR3 protein: ATSRDRLSEAQSKNIQY
V gene: TRBV7-3; J gene: TRBJ2-6; CDR3 protein: ASSPGTSGSGANVLT
V gene: TRBV28; J gene: TRBJ1-2; CDR3 protein: ASRETSISGGYT
V gene: TRBV7-9; J gene: TRBJ1-2; CDR3 protein: ASSLARGFIEGYT
V gene: TRBV20-1; J gene: TRBJ2-1; CDR3 protein: SASAGTSVGHEQF
V gene: TRBV9; J gene: TRBJ2-2; CDR3 protein: ASSPKREYTGELF
V gene: TRBV7-6; J gene: TRBJ2-5; CDR3 protein: ASSSRLEETQY
V gene: TRBV27; J gene: TRBJ1-2; CDR3 protein: ASSRERTAAGYT
V gene: TRBV20-1; J gene: TRBJ1-5; CDR3 protein: SARGDSNQPQH
V gene: TRBV15; J gene: TRBJ2-4; CDR3 protein: ATSRVPSSGQGHQNIQY
V gene: TRBV20-1; J gene: TRBJ2-5; CDR3 protein: SALTRGQGGQETQY